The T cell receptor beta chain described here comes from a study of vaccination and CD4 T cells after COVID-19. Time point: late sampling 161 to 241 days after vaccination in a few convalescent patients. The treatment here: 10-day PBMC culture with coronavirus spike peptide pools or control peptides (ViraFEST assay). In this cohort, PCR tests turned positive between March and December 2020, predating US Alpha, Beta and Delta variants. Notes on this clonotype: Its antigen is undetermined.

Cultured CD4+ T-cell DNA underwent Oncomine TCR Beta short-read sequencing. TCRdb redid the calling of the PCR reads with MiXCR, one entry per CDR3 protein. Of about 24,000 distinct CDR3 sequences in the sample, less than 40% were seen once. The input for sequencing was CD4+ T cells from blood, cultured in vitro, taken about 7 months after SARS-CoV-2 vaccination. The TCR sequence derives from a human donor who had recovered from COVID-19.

In DNA, the CDR3 is TGTGCCAGCAGCGGACAGAGTGAAAATGAGCAGTTCTTC. Translated, it gives CASSGQSENEQFF. The chain recombines TRBV7-9 with TRBJ2-1; the D gene is possibly TRBD1 (6 bases). Germline-derived CDR1 and CDR2 are SEHNR and FQNEAQ (reference sequence). Trimming removed 5 bases at V and 7 bases at J, with 12 bases between. The CDR3 covers 13 residues. Together with reference TRBV7-9 and TRBJ2-1, the CDR3 gives the full variable domain: DTGVSQNPRHKITKRGQNVTFRCDPISEHNRLYWYRQTLGQGPEFLTYFQNEAQLEKSRLLSDRFSAERPKGSFSTLEIQRTEQGDSAMYLCASSGQSENEQFFGPGTRLTVL.